This TCR beta chain was sequenced for a study of radiation and T cells in renal cell carcinoma. About the research overall: Nephrectomy followed 15 Gy stereotactic body radiation by 4 weeks. Study conclusions and caveats: Pretreatment tumor biopsies were lacking, so baseline clonotypes are unknown. Top tumor clonotypes rose in blood 2 weeks post-radiation, then contracted.

With respect to this clone: Its specificity is unknown.

Time point specified: baseline pretreatment blood. Treatment: 15 Gy SBRT to primary tumor, nephrectomy 4 weeks later. Serial blood draws occurred at baseline and 2 and 4 weeks post-SBRT. The protocol was immunoSEQ multiplex PCR, while the TCRdb copy is restricted to in-frame clones and leaves out a portion. Among 140,000 to 150,000 clones listed, 88% were seen once. The TCR was taken from an older woman with renal cell carcinoma. Specimen: blood, collected from a patient whose treatment included radiotherapy and nephrectomy.

CDR3 amino acids: CASSLDVGNRETQYF. Written as DNA, the CDR3 is TGTGCCAGCAGCTTAGATGTCGGGAACAGGGAGACCCAGTACTTC. The gene calls are TRBV11-1 and TRBJ2-5; possibly TRBD1 or TRBD2 for D (5 bases each). Germline V gives CDR1 SGHAT, CDR2 FQDESV (reference sequence). The CDR3 contains 15 residues. V lost 1 base to trimming and J lost 5 bases, with 14 bases between them.